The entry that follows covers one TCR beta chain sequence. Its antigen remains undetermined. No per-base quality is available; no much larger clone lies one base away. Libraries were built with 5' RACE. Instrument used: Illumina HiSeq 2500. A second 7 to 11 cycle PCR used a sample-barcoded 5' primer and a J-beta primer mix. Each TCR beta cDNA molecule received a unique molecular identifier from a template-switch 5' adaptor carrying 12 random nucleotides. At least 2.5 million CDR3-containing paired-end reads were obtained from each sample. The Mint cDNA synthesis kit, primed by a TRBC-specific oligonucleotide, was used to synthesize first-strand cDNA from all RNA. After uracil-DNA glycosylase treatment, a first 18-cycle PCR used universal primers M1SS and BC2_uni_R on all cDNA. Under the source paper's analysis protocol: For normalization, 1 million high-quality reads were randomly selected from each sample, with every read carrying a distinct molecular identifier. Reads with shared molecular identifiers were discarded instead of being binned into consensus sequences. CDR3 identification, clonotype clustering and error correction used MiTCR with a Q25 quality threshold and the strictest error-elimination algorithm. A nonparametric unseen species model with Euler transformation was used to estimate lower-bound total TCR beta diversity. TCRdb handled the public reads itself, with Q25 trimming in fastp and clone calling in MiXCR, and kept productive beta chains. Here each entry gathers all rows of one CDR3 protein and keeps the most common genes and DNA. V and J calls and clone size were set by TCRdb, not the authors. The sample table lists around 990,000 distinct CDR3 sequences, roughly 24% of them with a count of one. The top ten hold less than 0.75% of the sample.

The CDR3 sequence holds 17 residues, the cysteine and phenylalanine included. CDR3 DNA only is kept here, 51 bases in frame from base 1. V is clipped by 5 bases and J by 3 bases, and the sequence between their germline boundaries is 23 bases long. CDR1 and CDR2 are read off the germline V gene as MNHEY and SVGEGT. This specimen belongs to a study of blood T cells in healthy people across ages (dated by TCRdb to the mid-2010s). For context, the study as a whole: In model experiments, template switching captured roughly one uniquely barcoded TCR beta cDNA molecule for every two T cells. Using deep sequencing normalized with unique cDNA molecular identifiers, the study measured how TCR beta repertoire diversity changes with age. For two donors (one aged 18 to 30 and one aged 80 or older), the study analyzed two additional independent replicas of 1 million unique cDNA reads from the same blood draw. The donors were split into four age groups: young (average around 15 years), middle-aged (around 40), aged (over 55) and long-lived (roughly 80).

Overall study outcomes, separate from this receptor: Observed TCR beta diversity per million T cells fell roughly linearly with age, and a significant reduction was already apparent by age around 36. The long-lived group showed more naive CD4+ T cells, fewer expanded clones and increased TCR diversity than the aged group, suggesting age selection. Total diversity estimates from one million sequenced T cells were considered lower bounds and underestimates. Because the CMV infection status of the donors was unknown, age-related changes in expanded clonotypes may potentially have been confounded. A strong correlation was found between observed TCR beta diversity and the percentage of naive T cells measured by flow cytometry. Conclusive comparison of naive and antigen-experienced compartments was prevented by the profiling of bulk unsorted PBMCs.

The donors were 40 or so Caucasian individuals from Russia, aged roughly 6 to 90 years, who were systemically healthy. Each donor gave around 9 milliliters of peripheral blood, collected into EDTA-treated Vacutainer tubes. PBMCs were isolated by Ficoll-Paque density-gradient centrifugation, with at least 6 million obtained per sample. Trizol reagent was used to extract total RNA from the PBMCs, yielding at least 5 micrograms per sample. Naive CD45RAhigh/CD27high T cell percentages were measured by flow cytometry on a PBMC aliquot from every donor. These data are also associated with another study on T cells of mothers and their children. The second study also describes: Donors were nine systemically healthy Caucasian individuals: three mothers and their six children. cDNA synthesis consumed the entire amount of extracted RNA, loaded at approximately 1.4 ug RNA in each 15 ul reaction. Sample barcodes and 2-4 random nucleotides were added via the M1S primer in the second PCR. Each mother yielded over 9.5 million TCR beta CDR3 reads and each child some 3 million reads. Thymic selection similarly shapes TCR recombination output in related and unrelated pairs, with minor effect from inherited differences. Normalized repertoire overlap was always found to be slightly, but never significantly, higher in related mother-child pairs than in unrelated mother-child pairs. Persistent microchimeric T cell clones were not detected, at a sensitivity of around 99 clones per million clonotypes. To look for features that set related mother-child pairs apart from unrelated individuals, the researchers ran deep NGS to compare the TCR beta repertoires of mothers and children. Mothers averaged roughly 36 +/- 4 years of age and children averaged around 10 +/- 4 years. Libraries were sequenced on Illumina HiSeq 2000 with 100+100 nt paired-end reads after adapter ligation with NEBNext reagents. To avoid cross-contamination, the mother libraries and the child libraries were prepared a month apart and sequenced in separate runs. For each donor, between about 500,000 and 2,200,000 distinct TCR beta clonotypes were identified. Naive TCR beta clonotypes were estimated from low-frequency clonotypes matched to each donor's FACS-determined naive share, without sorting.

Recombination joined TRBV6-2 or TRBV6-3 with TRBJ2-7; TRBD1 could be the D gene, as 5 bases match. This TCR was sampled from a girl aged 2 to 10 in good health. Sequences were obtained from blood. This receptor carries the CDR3 CASSGHPRVTADYEQYF. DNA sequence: TGTGCCAGCAGTGGACACCCCCGTGTGACAGCCGACTACGAGCAGTACTTC.